The 26 T cell receptor beta chains in this list originate from one sample, sequenced in a study of blood T cell repertoires in COVID-19. Here immunoSEQ multiplex PCR was the method, and the copy in TCRdb shows in-frame clones only, minus some. The sample has around 190,000 clones, roughly 84% seen once. Sequenced material: peripheral blood. These receptors came from a human donor in a cohort sampled during active COVID-19.

V gene TRBV27 combines with J gene TRBJ1-6; D perhaps matches TRBD1 (5 bases). The CDR3 runs 14 residues. CDR1 MNHEY and CDR2 SMNVEV come from the germline V gene (reference sequence). Trimming stripped 6 bases from V and 5 bases from J, with 11 bases between. CDR3 amino acids: CASREGGDNSPLHF. CDR3 sequence (DNA): TGTGCCAGCAGAGAAGGAGGGGATAATTCACCCCTCCACTTT.

The CDR3 nucleotides are TGTGCCAGCAGTTTATGGGACAGGGGACGCTCCTACGAGCAGTACTTC. It is translated as CASSLWDRGRSYEQYF. The chain couples TRBV28 to TRBJ2-7; 9 bases fit TRBD1. CDR3 length: 16 residues. CDR1 is MDHEN and CDR2 is SYDVKM in the germline V gene. With V trimmed by 0 bases and J by 0 bases, 3 bases remained unmatched. The whole variable domain, remainder taken from reference TRBV28 and TRBJ2-7, is DVKVTQSSRYLVKRTGEKVFLECVQDMDHENMFWYRQDPGLGLRLIYFSYDVKMKEKGDIPEGYSVSREKKERFSLILESASTNQTSMYLCASSLWDRGRSYEQYFGPGTRLTVT.

The chain joins TRBV4-2 to TRBJ1-1, with 9 bases lining up with TRBD1. Trimming removed 1 base from V and 1 base from J; junction bases left unmatched: 1. From germline, CDR1 is LGHNA and CDR2 YNFKEQ. This CDR3 has 15 amino acids. The CDR3 loop reads CASSQVDRGNTEAFF. The CDR3 DNA reads as TGTGCCAGCAGCCAAGTGGACAGGGGGAACACTGAAGCTTTCTTT.

The chain has TRBV12-3 or TRBV12-4 and TRBJ1-6; 7 bases line up with TRBD1. The junction had 3 bases not matched to a gene; V was cut back by 3 bases and J by 10 bases. There are 13 residues in the CDR3. The CDR3 loop is CASSFLGGSPLHF. The DNA of the CDR3 is TGTGCCAGCAGTTTTCTAGGGGGCTCACCCCTCCACTTT.

This chain uses TRBV9 with TRBJ2-7; 10 nucleotides agree with TRBD2. In germline, CDR1 is SGDLS, CDR2 YYNGEE. This CDR3 has 17 amino acids. Trimming took 0 bases from V and 2 from J; bases not matched to a gene: 8. In nucleotides, the CDR3 is TGTGCCAGCAGCGTAGGTGACGGAGCGGGAGGGGCCTACGAGCAGTACTTC. This encodes CASSVGDGAGGAYEQYF. The full variable domain, its missing parts supplied by reference TRBV9 and TRBJ2-7, is DSGVTQTPKHLITATGQRVTLRCSPRSGDLSVYWYQQSLDQGLQFLIQYYNGEERAKGNILERFSAQQFPDLHSELNLSSLELGDSALYFCASSVGDGAGGAYEQYFGPGTRLTVT.

The chain is built from TRBV19 and TRBJ2-7; tentatively, D is TRBD1 (5 bases). The CDR3 has 15 amino acids. The germline V and J ends were trimmed by 9 bases and 3 bases, with 21 bases remaining between them. Looked up from germline, CDR1 is LNHDA and CDR2 is SQIVND (reference sequence). The CDR3 protein is CARPIKGRVCYEQYF. The DNA for the CDR3 is TGTGCCAGACCGATAAAGGGCAGGGTTTGCTACGAGCAGTACTTC.

The gene calls are TRBV25-1 and TRBJ2-1; 8 bases align to TRBD2. After removal of 4 bases from V and 8 bases from J, the junction contained 10 bases not matched to a gene. Looked up from germline, CDR1 is MGHDK and CDR2 is SYGVNS. CDR3 length: 15 residues. CDR3 protein: CASSAIAGRSDEQFF. The CDR3 DNA is TGTGCCAGCAGTGCTATAGCGGGAAGAAGCGATGAGCAGTTCTTC.

The chain couples TRBV5-1 to TRBJ2-1; no clear D gene. This CDR3 contains 13 residues. In germline, CDR1 is SGHRS, CDR2 YFSETQ. With 0 bases removed from V and 8 bases from J, the gap between germline ends came to 9 bases. In nucleotides, the CDR3 is TGCGCCAGCAGCTTGGCCTTGGGCTATGAGCAGTTCTTC. Its translation is CASSLALGYEQFF.

The V call is TRBV6-5, the J call TRBJ2-3; TRBD2 aligns across 11 bases. The CDR3 covers 14 residues. CDR1 is MNHEY and CDR2 is SVGAGI in the germline V gene. J lost 6 bases, V lost 7 bases, and 6 bases had no gene match. In nucleotides, the CDR3 is TGTGCCAGCAAGCAAGTAGCGGGGGGGGATACGCAGTATTTT. It encodes CASKQVAGGDTQYF.

This clone was counted between two and nine times. This rearrangement joins TRBV5-4 to TRBJ2-2, with D perhaps TRBD1 (5 bases). V was trimmed by 0 bases and J by 4 bases, leaving 7 bases between them. CDR1 and CDR2 from the germline V gene are SGHNT and YYREEE (reference sequence). This CDR3 comprises 14 residues. CDR3 nucleotides: TGTGCCAGCAGCTTGGAGGGGCTCACCGGGGAGCTGTTTTTT. It is translated as CASSLEGLTGELFF. Using reference TRBV5-4 and TRBJ2-2 for the parts outside the CDR3, the full variable domain is ETGVTQSPTHLIKTRGQQVTLRCSSQSGHNTVSWYQQALGQGPQFIFQYYREEENGRGNFPPRFSGLQFPNYSSELNVNALELDDSALYLCASSLEGLTGELFFGEGSRLTVL.

This chain links TRBV5-1 with TRBJ1-1, with 8 bases lining up with TRBD1. Germline V gene sequence: CDR1 SGHRS, CDR2 YFSETQ. The CDR3 has 14 amino acids. V lost 4 bases to trimming and J lost 5 bases; unmatched junction nucleotides: 7. Written as DNA, the CDR3 is TGCGCCAGCAGCCCAGGGGGCGCGGGAACTGAAGCTTTCTTT. Amino acid sequence: CASSPGGAGTEAFF.

This chain connects TRBV28 to TRBJ2-5; TRBD2 matches 12 bases. Per the germline V gene, CDR1 is MDHEN and CDR2 is SYDVKM. The ends lost 6 bases at V and 4 bases at J; junction bases unmatched: 12. The CDR3 runs 17 residues. CDR3 loop: CASSPLGLAGGGETQYF. CDR3 DNA sequence: TGTGCCAGCAGCCCCCTGGGGCTAGCGGGAGGGGGAGAGACCCAGTACTTC.

This clone came up a few times. The rearrangement links TRBV27 to TRBJ1-5; the D gene is possibly TRBD1 (6 bases). The CDR3 is made up of 16 amino acids. From germline, CDR1 is MNHEY and CDR2 SMNVEV (reference sequence). V lost 5 bases, J lost 4 bases, and 18 bases lay in between. The CDR3 coding sequence is TGTGCCAGCAGTCCTTCCGCAGGGGTGATAAATCAGCCCCAGCATTTT. Encoded protein: CASSPSAGVINQPQHF.

The CDR3 DNA reads as TGTGCTAGTGGTTTGGTAGGCAGGGGAAGCTCCTACAATGAGCAGTTCTTC. Protein product: CASGLVGRGSSYNEQFF. V gene TRBV12-5 combines with J gene TRBJ2-1; maybe TRBD1 (6 bases). Trimming shortened V by 0 bases and J by 0 bases, and 12 bases separated the two germline ends. The CDR3 is 17 amino acids. CDR1 and CDR2 from the germline V gene are LGHNT and FRNRAP. The variable domain in full, with the rest retrieved from reference TRBV12-5 and TRBJ2-1, is DARVTQTPRHKVTEMGQEVTMRCQPILGHNTVFWYRQTMMQGLELLAYFRNRAPLDDSGMPKDRFSAEMPDATLATLKIQPSEPRDSAVYFCASGLVGRGSSYNEQFFGPGTRLTVL.

The chain links TRBV3-1 (or the pseudogene TRBV3-2) to TRBJ2-4; 10 nucleotides line up with TRBD1. The CDR3 consists of 16 residues. V shed 1 base and J 3 bases; nucleotides not matched to a gene: 3. CDR1 is LGHDT, CDR2 YNNKEL, per germline (reference sequence). CDR3 nucleotide sequence: TGTGCCAGCAGCCAAGTGACAGGGGGCGTCAAAAACATTCAGTACTTC. This encodes CASSQVTGGVKNIQYF.

This chain uses TRBV7-7 with TRBJ2-7; possible D gene TRBD1, 6 bases. Germline CDR1 reads SSHAT; CDR2 reads FNYEAQ (reference sequence). The CDR3 spans 15 residues. The V end was cut by 5 bases, the J end by 1 base, with 15 bases between. CDR3 region: CASSPGHGSSYEQYF. CDR3 DNA sequence: TGTGCCAGCAGCCCGGGACACGGGTCTTCCTACGAGCAGTACTTC.

V usage is TRBV12-3 or TRBV12-4 and J usage is TRBJ2-1; no definite D call. This CDR3 has 13 residues. Trimming took off 5 bases at V and 0 bases at J, with 5 bases between the two ends. The CDR3 nucleotides read TGTGCCAGCAGTCTGAGCTCCTACAATGAGCAGTTCTTC. The encoded protein is CASSLSSYNEQFF.

The gene calls are TRBV4-1 and TRBJ2-1; 12 bases are a match to TRBD2. Trimming took 2 bases from V and 6 from J; bases not matched to a gene: 2. Per germline, CDR1 MGHRA and CDR2 YSYEKL. The CDR3 extends over 15 amino acids. The CDR3, as DNA: TGCGCCAGCAGCCAACTAGCGGGAGGGCTCAATGAGCAGTTCTTC. Encoded protein: CASSQLAGGLNEQFF.

The chain joins TRBV28 to TRBJ1-1; perhaps TRBD1 as D (5 bases). Germline V gene data show CDR1 as MDHEN and CDR2 as SYDVKM. Between the trimmed V and J ends, which lost 5 bases and 4 bases, there was a span of 17 bases. The CDR3 has 15 amino acids. As DNA, the CDR3 is TGTGCCAGCAGTAGGGCCGGGACGGGGGGCACTGAAGCTTTCTTT. This codes for CASSRAGTGGTEAFF.

This chain uses TRBV29-1 with TRBJ2-1, with D tentatively TRBD1 (6 bases). CDR3 length: 17 residues. Germline V gene data show CDR1 as SQVTM and CDR2 as ANQGSEA. V was pared by 7 bases and J by 0 bases, with 22 bases between. The CDR3 nucleotides are TGCAGCGCCCCTGCGCAGGGGCACCGTTACTCCTACAATGAGCAGTTCTTC. It yields the protein CSAPAQGHRYSYNEQFF.

The gene calls are TRBV19 and TRBJ2-3, with 7 bases fitting TRBD2. V was clipped by 4 bases and J by 4 bases; unmatched bases: 14. Germline V gives CDR1 LNHDA, CDR2 SQIVND (reference sequence). The CDR3 totals 17 residues. The CDR3 reads CASSTLARGSSADTQYF. The CDR3 DNA reads as TGTGCCAGTAGTACTTTAGCCCGCGGGAGCTCCGCAGATACGCAGTATTTT.

This chain uses TRBV6-5 with TRBJ2-7; TRBD2 matches 7 bases. CDR3 length equals 15 residues. Germline trimming cut 2 bases from V and 4 bases from J; bases unmatched to any gene: 8. Germline lookup yields CDR1 MNHEY and CDR2 SVGAGI. The CDR3 loop reads CASSYAAGSGYEQYF. The CDR3 nucleotides read TGTGCCAGCAGTTACGCAGCGGGAAGTGGTTACGAGCAGTACTTC.

V and J are TRBV5-1 and TRBJ2-5; 10 bases line up with TRBD2. V dropped 4 bases and J dropped 4; count of bases not matched to a gene: 7. This CDR3 has 15 amino acids. The V gene's germline CDR1 is SGHRS and CDR2 YFSETQ. The CDR3 sequence is CASSLGASGRETQYF. The CDR3 coding sequence is TGCGCCAGCAGCCTGGGGGCTAGCGGGAGAGAGACCCAGTACTTC.

The chain recombines TRBV27 with TRBJ2-1, with D possibly matching TRBD2 (5 bases). Per germline, CDR1 MNHEY and CDR2 SMNVEV (reference sequence). This CDR3 contains 12 residues. The V end lost 4 bases, the J end lost 8 bases, and 9 bases lay between the germline ends. The CDR3 loop reads CASSSGSYEQFF. The CDR3 nucleotides read TGTGCCAGCAGTTCTGGGAGTTATGAGCAGTTCTTC.

This sequence joins TRBV19 and TRBJ2-7; 7 bases line up with TRBD2. Unmatched junction bases numbered 7, after V lost 1 base and J lost 7 bases. Germline CDR1 is LNHDA and CDR2 is SQIVND (reference sequence). The CDR3 loop spans 14 amino acids. CDR3 region: CASSIAGGYREQYF. The CDR3, as DNA: TGTGCCAGTAGTATAGCGGGAGGTTATCGGGAGCAGTACTTC. Complete variable domain (other parts from reference TRBV19 and TRBJ2-7): DGGITQSPKYLFRKEGQNVTLSCEQNLNHDAMYWYRQDPGQGLRLIYYSQIVNDFQKGDIAEGYSVSREKKESFPLTVTSAQKNPTAFYLCASSIAGGYREQYFGPGTRLTVT.

This chain joins TRBV5-1 and TRBJ2-1; D is possibly TRBD2 (6 bases). The germline CDR1 and CDR2 sequences are SGHRS and YFSETQ. Trimming shortened V by 4 bases and J by 8 bases, and 19 bases separated the two germline ends. The CDR3 is 15 residues long. The CDR3 DNA follows: TGCGCCAGCAGCCTGACCGGGACTCCCAGCGATGAGCAGTTCTTC. Residues: CASSLTGTPSDEQFF.